This T cell receptor beta chain was sequenced in a study of OX40 agonist ivuxolimab in advanced cancers. On the study more broadly: Patients in dose escalation had liver, melanoma, kidney or head and neck cancers.

Produced via immunoSEQ multiplex PCR; TCRdb's table is partial and in-frame only. The sample contains approximately 47,000 clones, approximately 87% of which appear only once. V lost 3 bases and J 5 bases, leaving 6 bases between the germline ends. CDR3 length equals 12 residues. CDR1 is LNHDA, CDR2 SQIVND, per germline (reference sequence). This rearrangement joins TRBV19 to TRBJ2-3; D unclear. Sequencing was performed on CD4+ or CD8+ T cells sorted from blood, taken in a trial of the OX40 agonist ivuxolimab. This sequence was found in an adult with an advanced solid tumor such as melanoma, head and neck, liver or kidney cancer. Here the CDR3 reads CASSMNRDTQYF. The CDR3 DNA sequence: TGTGCCAGTAGTATGAACCGAGATACGCAGTATTTT.